This entry lists 20 T cell receptor beta chains sequenced from one sample in a study of shared T cell receptors in the human thymus. TCRdb's table, derived via immunoSEQ multiplex PCR, lists solely in-frame clones and lacks some. Of approximately 400,000 clones in the sample, more than 85% were seen once. What was sequenced was thymocytes. The origin of the receptors is a human donor.

The chain is built from TRBV7-3 and TRBJ2-7; D not resolved. This CDR3 is built from 13 residues. V lost 1 base, J lost 5 bases, and 9 bases lay in between. Germline loops: CDR1 SGHTA, CDR2 FQGTGA. Written as DNA, the CDR3 is TGTGCCAGCAGCTTAAGAACATCGGACGAGCAGTACTTC. The encoded protein is CASSLRTSDEQYF.

This chain connects TRBV7-9 to TRBJ2-2, with D perhaps matching TRBD1 (6 bases). This CDR3 comprises 17 residues. Trimming shortened V by 4 bases and J by 0 bases, and 15 bases separated the two germline ends. The germline V gene encodes CDR1 SEHNR and CDR2 FQNEAQ (reference sequence). The CDR3, as DNA: TGTGCCAGCAGCTCCAGACCGGGACACACGAACACCGGGGAGCTGTTTTTT. Protein product: CASSSRPGHTNTGELFF.

The DNA of the CDR3 is TGCGCCAGCAGCCGAAGGACTAGCGGGAGAAATGAGCAGTTCTTC. It yields the protein CASSRRTSGRNEQFF. The chain carries TRBV5-1 and TRBJ2-1; TRBD2 matches at 13 bases. The CDR3 extends over 15 amino acids. Germline V gene sequence: CDR1 SGHRS, CDR2 YFSETQ. Trimming took 4 bases from V and 7 from J; bases not matched to a gene: 5.

J is TRBJ2-5 and V is TRBV21-1; TRBD2, as called in the table, went unchecked against the DNA. TRBV21-1 is noted as a pseudogene. The CDR3 has 16 amino acids. The CDR3 coding sequence is TGTGCCAGCAGCAGACCCCGGGAACCTGGTCGATGGACCCAGTACTTC. This encodes CASSRPREPGRWTQYF.

The J gene is TRBJ1-1, the V gene TRBV14; D is ambiguous. V gave up 7 bases and J gave up 0 bases, with 12 bases separating them. Germline V CDR1 and CDR2: SGHDN, FVKESK. The CDR3 has 14 amino acids. CDR3 sequence (DNA): TGTGCCAGCACCAGAACAGACATGAACACTGAAGCTTTCTTT. Its translation: CASTRTDMNTEAFF.

The chain is built from TRBV6-1 and TRBJ2-7; 8 bases map to TRBD2. The germline CDR1 and CDR2 sequences are MNHNS and SASEGT. V lost 6 bases, J lost 3 bases, and 7 bases stayed unmatched. The CDR3 consists of 14 residues. CDR3 amino acids: CASSASAGDYEQYF. CDR3 coding DNA: TGTGCCAGCAGCGCCTCAGCGGGAGACTACGAGCAGTACTTC.

This chain connects TRBV27 to TRBJ2-1, with D possibly matching TRBD1 (6 bases). CDR3 length: 17 amino acids. Germline V CDR1 and CDR2: MNHEY, SMNVEV (reference sequence). Trimming removed 0 bases from V and 3 bases from J, with 15 bases in between. The CDR3 bases are TGTGCCAGCAGTTTATCGAGGGGGTTCGTGGGCTACAATGAGCAGTTCTTC. Amino acid sequence: CASSLSRGFVGYNEQFF.

About this clone itself: Other DNA sequences from this sample encode an identical CDR3 as well. The chain carries TRBV7-9 and TRBJ2-1; TRBD2 agrees at 7 bases. Germline CDR1 reads SEHNR; CDR2 reads FQNEAQ (reference sequence). The V segment lost 1 base and the J segment 0 bases; nucleotides outside the gene matches: 3. This CDR3 has 16 residues. The CDR3 loop is CASSLVGGSSYNEQFF. In nucleotides, the CDR3 is TGTGCCAGCAGCTTAGTTGGCGGGAGCTCCTACAATGAGCAGTTCTTC.

This chain uses TRBV27 with TRBJ2-3; TRBD2 matches 10 bases. CDR3 length: 19 residues. Germline assignment: CDR1 MNHEY and CDR2 SMNVEV (reference sequence). Losses at the gene ends were 3 bases for V and 0 bases for J; bases not matched to a gene: 12. The CDR3 here is CASSFIRRTSGASTDTQYF. The CDR3, as DNA: TGTGCCAGCAGTTTTATTCGGAGAACTAGCGGGGCTAGCACAGATACGCAGTATTTT.

This clone was found once. This chain connects TRBV7-9 to TRBJ1-2, with D possibly TRBD1 on 5 matching bases. The CDR3 spans 14 residues. The germline CDR1 and CDR2 sequences are SEHNR and FQNEAQ (reference sequence). V gave up 6 bases and J gave up 4 bases, with 15 bases separating them. The CDR3 bases are TGTGCCAGCAGGGGAACCGGGGCGATCTATGGCTACACCTTC. It yields the protein CASRGTGAIYGYTF.

The rearrangement joins TRBV2 to TRBJ2-1; D is possibly TRBD2 (6 bases). The V end was cut by 5 bases, the J end by 3 bases, with 14 bases between. Germline CDR1 reads SNHLY; CDR2 reads FYNNEI. There are 15 residues in the CDR3. DNA for the CDR3: TGTGCCAGCAGTCGACTAGGAGCCCTCTACAATGAGCAGTTCTTC. Encoded protein: CASSRLGALYNEQFF.

The chain recombines TRBV28 with TRBJ1-4, with a weak D call TRBD1 (5 bases). This CDR3 spans 18 amino acids. Deletions cut 8 bases from V and 1 base from J, with 23 bases between. Germline V gives CDR1 MDHEN, CDR2 SYDVKM. CDR3 amino acids: CASFRVEKTARTNEKLFF. Written as DNA, the CDR3 is TGTGCCAGCTTCCGGGTGGAGAAGACAGCCCGAACTAATGAAAAACTGTTTTTT.

The J gene is TRBJ1-2, the V gene TRBV6-4, with a tentative D call TRBD1 (5 bases). The V and J ends lost 0 bases and 6 bases respectively, with 14 bases between them. This CDR3 region has 15 residues. Germline V CDR1 and CDR2: MRHNA, SNTAGT. CDR3 nucleotides: TGTGCCAGCAGTGACTCAGAGGGGAGGATAGATGGCTACACCTTC. This sequence encodes CASSDSEGRIDGYTF.

This chain joins TRBV19 and TRBJ1-3; D perhaps matches TRBD1 (5 bases). The germline CDR1 and CDR2 sequences are LNHDA and SQIVND (reference sequence). V was cut by 6 bases and J by 0 bases, with 15 bases left in between. The CDR3 is 16 amino acids. DNA for the CDR3: TGTGCCAGTAGGAAACAAAACAGGAACTCTGGAAACACCATATATTTT. Residues: CASRKQNRNSGNTIYF.

V usage is TRBV2 and J usage is TRBJ2-7; TRBD1 or TRBD2 may be the D gene (5 bases each). The CDR3 loop spans 13 amino acids. CDR1 is SNHLY, CDR2 FYNNEI, per germline. Trimming took off 5 bases at V and 2 bases at J, with 10 bases between the two ends. CDR3 amino acids: CASSLGAPYEQYF. CDR3 nucleotides: TGTGCCAGCAGTCTCGGGGCTCCCTACGAGCAGTACTTC.

This sequence joins TRBV5-8 and TRBJ1-2, with 7 nucleotides matching TRBD1. This CDR3 region has 14 residues. The germline V gene encodes CDR1 SGHTS and CDR2 YDEGEE. V lost 4 bases, J lost 6 bases, and 9 bases stayed unmatched. This CDR3 reads CASSDRDSSDGYTF. The CDR3 region has the DNA TGTGCCAGCAGCGACAGGGACAGCTCGGATGGCTACACCTTC.

The chain joins TRBV7-2 to TRBJ1-1; tentative D call: TRBD1 (5 bases). Germline V gene lookup returns CDR1 SGHTA and CDR2 FQGNSA. Trimming cost V 7 bases and J 1 base, with 10 bases left between them. This CDR3 has 13 amino acids. The CDR3: CASILRGNTEAFF. Here the CDR3 DNA reads TGTGCCAGCATCCTAAGGGGGAACACTGAAGCTTTCTTT.

The chain links TRBV19 to TRBJ2-7; unclear D gene. The CDR3 contains 13 residues. Trimming took 3 bases from V and 0 from J, leaving 6 bases between them. In germline, CDR1 is LNHDA, CDR2 SQIVND (reference sequence). The CDR3 spells CASSMGYSYEQYF. CDR3 nucleotides: TGTGCCAGTAGTATGGGCTACTCCTACGAGCAGTACTTC. The entire variable domain, with the rest obtained from reference TRBV19 and TRBJ2-7, is as follows: DGGITQSPKYLFRKEGQNVTLSCEQNLNHDAMYWYRQDPGQGLRLIYYSQIVNDFQKGDIAEGYSVSREKKESFPLTVTSAQKNPTAFYLCASSMGYSYEQYFGPGTRLTVT.

This chain joins TRBV7-3 and TRBJ2-2; D ambiguous. Germline V gives CDR1 SGHTA, CDR2 FQGTGA. The CDR3 sequence is 14 residues long. V was shortened by 1 base and J by 3 bases, with 6 bases between the two germline ends. The CDR3 here is CASSLIGDTGELFF. DNA for the CDR3: TGTGCCAGCAGCTTAATAGGAGACACCGGGGAGCTGTTTTTT.

The chain couples TRBV5-4 to TRBJ1-1; D unclear. V lost 0 bases and J lost 1, with 7 bases in between. Per the germline V gene, CDR1 is SGHNT and CDR2 is YYREEE (reference sequence). There are 14 residues in the CDR3. The chain's CDR3 is CASSLACGNTEAFF. The CDR3 nucleotides read TGTGCCAGCAGCTTGGCTTGCGGGAACACTGAAGCTTTCTTT.